This T cell receptor (beta chain) was retrieved from a study of vaccination and CD4 T cells after COVID-19. Study at large: The study enrolled six male and four female convalescents, two of whom were Hispanic. Collection of post-COVID samples occurred a median 101 days after diagnosis, spanning a range of 35 to 161. Control cultures used a CEFX viral epitope pool, an HIV-1 Nef peptide pool, or no peptide.

General study points: Vaccine-specific clones numbering 304 of 307 showed spike mono-reactivity in convalescent patients.

Germline values: CDR1 SEHNR, CDR2 FQNEAQ (reference sequence). CDR3 length: 14 residues. Trimming pared 4 bases from V and 4 bases from J, leaving 13 bases between. Treatment denoted: roughly 10-day PBMC culture with coronavirus spike peptide pools or control peptides (ViraFEST assay). CD4+ T lymphocytes from the unexposed donor were collected before the COVID-19 pandemic (2011-2018). Once obtained from cultured CD4+ T cells, the DNA was sequenced using the Oncomine TCR Beta short-read assay. From the PCR reads, TCRdb called clonotypes with MiXCR, one entry per CDR3 protein. The profile shows about 5,600 distinct CDR3 sequences, roughly 44% of them singletons. This clonotype was seen more than once but under ten times. Its matching antigen is unknown.

Sequencing was done on a sample of CD4+ T cells from blood, cultured in vitro. The sequence derives from a human donor in good health. V gene TRBV7-9 combines with J gene TRBJ1-1; D not resolved. CDR3 coding DNA: TGTGCCAGCAGCTCCTCAATGGGTGGCACTGAAGCTTTCTTT. Protein: CASSSSMGGTEAFF.